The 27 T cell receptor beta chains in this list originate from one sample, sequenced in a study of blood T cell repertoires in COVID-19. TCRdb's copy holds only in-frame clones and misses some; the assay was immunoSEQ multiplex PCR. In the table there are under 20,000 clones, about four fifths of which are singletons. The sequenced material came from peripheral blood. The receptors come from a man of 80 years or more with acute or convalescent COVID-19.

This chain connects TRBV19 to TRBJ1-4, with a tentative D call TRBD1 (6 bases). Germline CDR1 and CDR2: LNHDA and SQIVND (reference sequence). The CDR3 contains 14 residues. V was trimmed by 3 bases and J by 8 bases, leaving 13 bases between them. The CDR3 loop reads CASSIGQSVEKLFF. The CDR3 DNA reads TGTGCCAGTAGTATTGGACAGTCTGTGGAAAAACTGTTTTTT.

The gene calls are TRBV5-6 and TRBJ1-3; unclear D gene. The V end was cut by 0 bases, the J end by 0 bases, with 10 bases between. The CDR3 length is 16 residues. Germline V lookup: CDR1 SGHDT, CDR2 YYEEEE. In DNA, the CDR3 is TGTGCCAGCAGCTTGGGAAACTATCACTCTGGAAACACCATATATTTT. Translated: CASSLGNYHSGNTIYF.

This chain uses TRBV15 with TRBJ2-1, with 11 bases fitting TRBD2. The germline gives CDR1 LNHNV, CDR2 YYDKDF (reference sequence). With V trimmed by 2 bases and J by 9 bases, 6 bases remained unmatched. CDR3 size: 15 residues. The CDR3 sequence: CATSRLAGGVGEQFF. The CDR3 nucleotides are TGTGCCACCAGCAGACTAGCGGGGGGTGTCGGTGAGCAGTTCTTC.

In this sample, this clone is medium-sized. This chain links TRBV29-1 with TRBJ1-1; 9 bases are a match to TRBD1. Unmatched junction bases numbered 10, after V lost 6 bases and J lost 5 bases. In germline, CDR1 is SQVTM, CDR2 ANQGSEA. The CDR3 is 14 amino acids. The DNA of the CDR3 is TGCAGCGTCGGTCGGGGACAGGGCGTTACTGAAGCTTTCTTT. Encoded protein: CSVGRGQGVTEAFF.

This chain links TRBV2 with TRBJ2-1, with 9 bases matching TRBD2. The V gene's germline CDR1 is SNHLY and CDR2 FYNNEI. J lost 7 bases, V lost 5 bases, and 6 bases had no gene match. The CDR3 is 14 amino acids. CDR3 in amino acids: CASSWERGANEQFF. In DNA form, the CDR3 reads TGTGCCAGCAGTTGGGAGCGGGGGGCAAATGAGCAGTTCTTC.

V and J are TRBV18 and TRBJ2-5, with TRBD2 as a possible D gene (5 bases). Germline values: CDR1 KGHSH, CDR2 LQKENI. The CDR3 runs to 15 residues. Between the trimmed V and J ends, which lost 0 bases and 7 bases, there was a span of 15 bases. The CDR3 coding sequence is TGTGCCAGCTCACCACCGTTGTCTACCGAGGGGACCCAGTACTTC. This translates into CASSPPLSTEGTQYF.

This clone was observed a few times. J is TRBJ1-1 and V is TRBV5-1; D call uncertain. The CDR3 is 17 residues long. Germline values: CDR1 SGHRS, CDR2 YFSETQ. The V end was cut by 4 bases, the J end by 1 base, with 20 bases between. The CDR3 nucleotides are TGCGCCAGCAGCCTACGGTTTGCAGGCTCTCCGAACACTGAAGCTTTCTTT. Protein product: CASSLRFAGSPNTEAFF.

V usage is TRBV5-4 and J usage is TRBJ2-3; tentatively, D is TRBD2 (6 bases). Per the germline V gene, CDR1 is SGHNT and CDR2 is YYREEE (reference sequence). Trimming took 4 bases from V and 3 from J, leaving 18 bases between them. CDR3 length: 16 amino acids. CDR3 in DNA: TGTGCCAGCAGCACCCGAGGAGGGAGTATAACAGATACGCAGTATTTT. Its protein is CASSTRGGSITDTQYF.

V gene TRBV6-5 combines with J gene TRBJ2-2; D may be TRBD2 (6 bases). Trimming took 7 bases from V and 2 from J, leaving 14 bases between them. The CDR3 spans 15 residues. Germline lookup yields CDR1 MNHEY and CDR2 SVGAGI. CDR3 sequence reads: CASMRDRLNTGELFF. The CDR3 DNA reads TGTGCCAGCATGCGGGACCGACTTAACACCGGGGAGCTGTTTTTT.

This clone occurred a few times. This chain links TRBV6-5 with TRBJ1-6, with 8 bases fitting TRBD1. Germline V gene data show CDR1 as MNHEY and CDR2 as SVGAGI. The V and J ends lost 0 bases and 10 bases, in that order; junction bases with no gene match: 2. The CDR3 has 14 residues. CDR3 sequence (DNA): TGTGCCAGCAGTTACTCGACAGGGGACTCACCCCTCCACTTT. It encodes CASSYSTGDSPLHF.

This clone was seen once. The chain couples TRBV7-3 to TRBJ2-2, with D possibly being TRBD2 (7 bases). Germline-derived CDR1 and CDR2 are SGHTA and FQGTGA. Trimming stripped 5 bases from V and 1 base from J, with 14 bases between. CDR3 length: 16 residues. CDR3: CASSGSGGLNTGELFF. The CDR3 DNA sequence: TGTGCCAGCAGCGGCTCGGGGGGCTTGAACACCGGGGAGCTGTTTTTT.

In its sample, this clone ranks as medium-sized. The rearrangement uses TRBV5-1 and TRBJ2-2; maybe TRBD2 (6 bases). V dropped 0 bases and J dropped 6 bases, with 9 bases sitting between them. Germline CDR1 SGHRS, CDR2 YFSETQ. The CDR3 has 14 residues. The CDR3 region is CASSLGGGAGELFF. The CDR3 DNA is TGCGCCAGCAGCTTGGGCGGAGGGGCCGGGGAGCTGTTTTTT.

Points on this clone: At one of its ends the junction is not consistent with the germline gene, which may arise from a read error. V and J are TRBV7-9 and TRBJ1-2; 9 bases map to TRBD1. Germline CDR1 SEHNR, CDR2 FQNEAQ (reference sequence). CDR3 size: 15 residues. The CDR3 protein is CASRLGGTGTYGYTF. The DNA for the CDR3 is TGTGCCAGCAGGTTAGGAGGGACAGGGACCTATGGCTACACCTTC.

CDR3 protein: CASSVYGPNTGELFF. In DNA form, the CDR3 reads TGTGCCAGCAGCGTTTATGGGCCCAACACCGGGGAGCTGTTTTTT. The gene calls are TRBV9 and TRBJ2-2; unclear D gene. Germline CDR1 SGDLS, CDR2 YYNGEE. V lost 2 bases, J lost 2 bases, and 10 bases lay in between. The CDR3 length is 15 residues.

CDR3 region: CASSISSSGNTIYF. The CDR3 bases are TGTGCCAGTAGTATCTCTAGCTCCGGAAACACCATATATTTT. This sequence joins TRBV19 and TRBJ1-3; D ambiguous. V lost 3 bases to trimming and J lost 4 bases, with 10 bases between them. The CDR3 extends over 14 amino acids. Germline V gene data show CDR1 as LNHDA and CDR2 as SQIVND (reference sequence).

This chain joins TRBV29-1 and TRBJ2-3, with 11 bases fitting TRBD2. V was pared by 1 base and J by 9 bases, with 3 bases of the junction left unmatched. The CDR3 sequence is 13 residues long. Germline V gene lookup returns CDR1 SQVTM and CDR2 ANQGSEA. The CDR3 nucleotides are TGCAGCGTTGAAGTTGCTAGCGGGGGGACGCAGTATTTT. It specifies CSVEVASGGTQYF.

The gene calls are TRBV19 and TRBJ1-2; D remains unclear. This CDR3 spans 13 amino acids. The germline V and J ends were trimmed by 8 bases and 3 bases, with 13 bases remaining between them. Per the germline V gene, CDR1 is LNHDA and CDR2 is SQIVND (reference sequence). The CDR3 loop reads CASSPQSDYGYTF. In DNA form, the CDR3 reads TGTGCCAGTTCTCCACAGAGTGACTATGGCTACACCTTC.

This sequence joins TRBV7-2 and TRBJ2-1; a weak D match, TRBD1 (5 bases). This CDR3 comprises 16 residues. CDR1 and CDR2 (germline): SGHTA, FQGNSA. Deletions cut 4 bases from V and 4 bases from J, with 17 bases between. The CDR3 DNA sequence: TGTGCCAGCAGCTGGATCAGGGAAGGGGCTTACAATGAGCAGTTCTTC. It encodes CASSWIREGAYNEQFF.

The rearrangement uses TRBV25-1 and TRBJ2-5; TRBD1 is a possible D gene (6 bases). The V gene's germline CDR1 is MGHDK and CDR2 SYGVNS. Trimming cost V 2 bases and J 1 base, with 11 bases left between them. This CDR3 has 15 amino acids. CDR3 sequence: CASSERTGTQETQYF. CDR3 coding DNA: TGTGCCAGCAGTGAAAGAACAGGGACCCAAGAGACCCAGTACTTC.

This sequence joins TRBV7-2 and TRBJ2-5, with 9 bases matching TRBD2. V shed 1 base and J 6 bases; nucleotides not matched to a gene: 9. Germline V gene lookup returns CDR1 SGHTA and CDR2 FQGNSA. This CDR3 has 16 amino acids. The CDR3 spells CASSLDAGGLAKTQYF. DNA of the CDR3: TGTGCCAGCAGCTTAGATGCGGGGGGGCTTGCTAAGACCCAGTACTTC.

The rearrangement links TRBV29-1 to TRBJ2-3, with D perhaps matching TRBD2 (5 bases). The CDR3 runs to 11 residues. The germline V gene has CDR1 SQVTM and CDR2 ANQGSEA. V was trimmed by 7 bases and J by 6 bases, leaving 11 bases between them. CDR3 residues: CSALAGDTQYF. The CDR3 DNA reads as TGCAGCGCTCTAGCTGGGGATACGCAGTATTTT.

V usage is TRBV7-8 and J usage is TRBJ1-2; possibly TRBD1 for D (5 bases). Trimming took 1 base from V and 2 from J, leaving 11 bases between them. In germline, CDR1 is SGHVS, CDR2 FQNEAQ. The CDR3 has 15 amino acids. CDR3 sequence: CASSLGMDTNYGYTF. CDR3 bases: TGTGCCAGCAGCTTAGGGATGGACACCAACTATGGCTACACCTTC.

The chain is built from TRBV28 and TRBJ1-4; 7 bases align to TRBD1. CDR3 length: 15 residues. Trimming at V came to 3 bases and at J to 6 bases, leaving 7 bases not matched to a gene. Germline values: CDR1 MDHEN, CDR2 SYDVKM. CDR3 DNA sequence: TGTGCCAGCAGTTTTGCAGGGGGTAACGATGAAAAACTGTTTTTT. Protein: CASSFAGGNDEKLFF.

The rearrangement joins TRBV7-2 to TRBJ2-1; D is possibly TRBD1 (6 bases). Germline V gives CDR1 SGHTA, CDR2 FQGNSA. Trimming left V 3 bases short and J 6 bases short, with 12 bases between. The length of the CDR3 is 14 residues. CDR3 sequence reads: CASSFGQKPNEQFF. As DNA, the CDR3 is TGTGCCAGCAGCTTTGGACAGAAGCCCAATGAGCAGTTCTTC.

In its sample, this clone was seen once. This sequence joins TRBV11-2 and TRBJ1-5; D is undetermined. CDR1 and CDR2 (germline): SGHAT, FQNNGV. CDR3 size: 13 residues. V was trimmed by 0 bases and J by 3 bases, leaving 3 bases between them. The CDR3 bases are TGTGCCAGCAGCTTAGATCTCAATCAGCCCCAGCATTTT. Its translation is CASSLDLNQPQHF. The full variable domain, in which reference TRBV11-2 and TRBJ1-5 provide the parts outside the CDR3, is EAGVAQSPRYKIIEKRQSVAFWCNPISGHATLYWYQQILGQGPKLLIQFQNNGVVDDSQLPKDRFSAERLKGVDSTLKIQPAKLEDSAVYLCASSLDLNQPQHFGDGTRLSIL.

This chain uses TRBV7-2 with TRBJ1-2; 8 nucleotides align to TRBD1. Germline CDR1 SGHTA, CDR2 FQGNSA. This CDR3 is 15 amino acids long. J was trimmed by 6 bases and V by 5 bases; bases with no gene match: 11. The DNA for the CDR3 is TGTGCCAGCAGCGAACACATGACAGGGGTGGATGGCTACACCTTC. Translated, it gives CASSEHMTGVDGYTF.

The CDR3 sequence: CSVQGGNTIYF. CDR3 DNA: TGCAGCGTTCAGGGTGGAAACACCATATATTTT. This sequence joins TRBV29-1 and TRBJ1-3; D is possibly TRBD1 (5 bases). The CDR3 loop spans 11 amino acids. The germline V gene encodes CDR1 SQVTM and CDR2 ANQGSEA. The ends were cut back, 5 bases at V and 3 bases at J, with 5 bases in the middle.